This TCR beta chain was observed in a study of spatial heterogeneity in lung cancer. Study information: The donor group consisted of 72 patients who had untreated, early-stage non-small cell lung cancer. Follow-up PBMC samples were sequenced when available, at a median of around 2 years after resection. Averaged across combinations, each unique TCR and UMI pairing appeared more than ten times in raw reads, which were uncorrected.

Noted time point: blood at routine non-recurrence follow-up after resection. Sequencing of whole RNA from tumor, nontumor lung or frozen PBMC involved no sorting. The V end was cut by 1 base, the J end by 2 bases, with 9 bases between. Germline lookup yields CDR1 SGHDT and CDR2 YYEEEE. This CDR3 is built from 15 residues. TCRdb reanalysed the 5' RACE reads using MiXCR and keeps one entry per CDR3 protein. The sample has nearly 95,000 distinct CDR3 sequences; approximately 19% are singletons. V and J are TRBV5-6 and TRBJ1-4; D gene ambiguous. The sequencing used PBMCs, collected at follow-up. This clonotype was sampled from a male donor with early-stage non-small cell lung cancer. CDR3 residues: CASSLLGMTNEKLFF. The CDR3 DNA is TGTGCCAGCAGCTTGCTTGGAATGACTAATGAAAAACTGTTTTTT.